The 23 T cell receptor beta chains presented below share a single source sample, sequenced in a study of shared clonotypes between healthy human individuals (TCRdb year 2020). Library prep was done by the immunoSEQ multiplex PCR assay. What TCRdb holds here is the immuneACCESS table cut down to in-frame rearrangements. Part of the clones is not present; checked against another copy, under half of the missing clones reflect an unresolved V gene, and the others are unexplained. Recorded for this sample are roughly 590,000 clones; about 95% of them occurred a single time. The ten most abundant clones make up roughly 0.1% of the sample. For the CD8 naive samples, CD45RO-negative cells were positively selected for CCR7, yielding a CD45RA+CCR7+ population from which TemRA cells were excluded. Input material: naive CD8+ T cells sorted from blood. What this sample's cell subset or site label stands for: CD45RA+CCR7+. These receptor sequences come from a woman aged 25 to 45 in good health.

This clone appeared a single time. The CDR3 nucleotides are TGTGCCACCAGAGGGACGGGACTAGCGGGAGAGCAGTTCTTC. This sequence encodes CATRGTGLAGEQFF. This sequence joins TRBV15 and TRBJ2-1; TRBD2 matches 13 bases. This CDR3 has 14 amino acids. V gave up 6 bases and J gave up 10 bases; unmatched junction bases: 6. The V gene's germline CDR1 is LNHNV and CDR2 YYDKDF (reference sequence).

The rearrangement links TRBV4-1 to TRBJ2-7; 10 positions match TRBD2. V shed 6 bases, J shed 2 bases, and the junction held 4 bases outside the gene matches. The CDR3 is made up of 14 amino acids. CDR1 is MGHRA, CDR2 YSYEKL, per germline. The CDR3 is CASRRTSGTYEQYF. The CDR3 bases are TGCGCCAGCAGGCGTACTAGCGGGACCTACGAGCAGTACTTC.

V and J are TRBV27 and TRBJ2-1; D might be TRBD2 (5 bases). The CDR3 is made up of 14 amino acids. Germline lookup yields CDR1 MNHEY and CDR2 SMNVEV (reference sequence). V lost 3 bases, J lost 3 bases, and 9 bases lay in between. CDR3 nucleotides: TGTGCCAGCAGTTTTGCCGGGAACTACAATGAGCAGTTCTTC. It yields the protein CASSFAGNYNEQFF.

The chain links TRBV6-6 to TRBJ2-2, with D possibly being TRBD1 (6 bases). Trimming took off 3 bases at V and 7 bases at J, with 15 bases between the two ends. Germline V CDR1 and CDR2: MNHNY, SVGAGI (reference sequence). The CDR3 is made up of 15 amino acids. CDR3 loop: CASSYNAGAGGELFF. The DNA for the CDR3 is TGTGCCAGCAGTTATAATGCAGGGGCAGGCGGGGAGCTGTTTTTT.

This clone was seen once. The chain uses TRBV6-5 and TRBJ2-5; D is possibly TRBD2 (5 bases). In germline, CDR1 is MNHEY, CDR2 SVGAGI. The CDR3 contains 13 residues. Trimming removed 2 bases from V and 6 bases from J, with 10 bases in between. In DNA, the CDR3 is TGTGCCAGCAGTTACCGGGATAGTCAGACCCAGTACTTC. Translating gives CASSYRDSQTQYF.

The genes are TRBV7-9 and TRBJ2-7; 9 bases match TRBD1. Germline V CDR1 and CDR2: SEHNR, FQNEAQ (reference sequence). The CDR3 runs to 14 residues. V was clipped by 5 bases and J by 1 base; unmatched bases: 3. CDR3 loop: CASSRGTGSYEQYF. CDR3 coding DNA: TGTGCCAGCAGCCGAGGGACAGGGTCCTACGAGCAGTACTTC.

Here the CDR3 reads CASSSGQGRAEQYF. CDR3 DNA sequence: TGTGCCAGCAGCTCGGGACAGGGGAGGGCCGAGCAGTACTTC. This sequence joins TRBV5-4 and TRBJ2-7, with 10 bases matching TRBD1. This CDR3 has 14 residues. Per germline, CDR1 SGHNT and CDR2 YYREEE (reference sequence). The trim removed 3 bases at V and 6 bases at J, leaving 6 bases unmatched.

The rearrangement links TRBV14 to TRBJ2-7; 13 bases align to TRBD2. Unmatched junction bases numbered 3, after V lost 1 base and J lost 6 bases. The CDR3 totals 15 residues. Germline lookup yields CDR1 SGHDN and CDR2 FVKESK. The CDR3: CASSQALAGGSEQYF. In DNA, the CDR3 is TGTGCCAGCAGCCAAGCACTAGCGGGAGGGTCCGAGCAGTACTTC. The full variable domain, with the rest looked up from reference TRBV14 and TRBJ2-7, is EAGVTQFPSHSVIEKGQTVTLRCDPISGHDNLYWYRRVMGKEIKFLLHFVKESKQDESGMPNNRFLAERTGGTYSTLKVQPAELEDSGVYFCASSQALAGGSEQYFGPGTRLTVT.

The chain joins TRBV30 to TRBJ2-3; either TRBD1 or TRBD2 may supply D (6 bases each). The CDR3 covers 16 residues. Between the trimmed V and J ends, which lost 5 bases and 2 bases, there was a span of 20 bases. Germline-derived CDR1 and CDR2 are GTSNPN and SVGIG (reference sequence). The CDR3 is CAWAPGAAPLTDTQYF. CDR3 nucleotides: TGTGCCTGGGCCCCGGGGGCCGCGCCTCTCACAGATACGCAGTATTTT.

The CDR3 coding sequence is TGTGCCACCAGCAGAGATCGATGGGTGGGAGACCGAAACACCATATATTTT. The encoded protein is CATSRDRWVGDRNTIYF. This chain uses TRBV15 with TRBJ1-3; D gene uncertain. The V gene lost 0 bases and the J gene lost 5 bases, with 17 bases spanning the gap. This CDR3 spans 17 amino acids. CDR1 and CDR2 from the germline V gene are LNHNV and YYDKDF (reference sequence).

CDR3 sequence reads: CASSMTIFQGVNTEAFF. CDR3 nucleotides: TGCGCCAGCAGCATGACGATTTTTCAGGGGGTGAACACTGAAGCTTTCTTT. This rearrangement joins TRBV5-1 to TRBJ1-1; 7 bases line up with TRBD1. The J segment lost 0 bases and the V segment lost 4 bases, leaving 12 bases of the junction unmatched. Germline V gene lookup returns CDR1 SGHRS and CDR2 YFSETQ. This CDR3 is 17 amino acids long.

The chain recombines TRBV10-1 with TRBJ2-3, with a possible D match to TRBD1 (5 bases). This CDR3 is 14 amino acids long. The V end was cut by 6 bases, the J end by 0 bases, with 10 bases between. CDR1 WNHNN and CDR2 SYGVQD come from the germline V gene (reference sequence). The CDR3 protein is CASSRAISTDTQYF. The CDR3 nucleotides are TGCGCCAGCAGCAGGGCTATCAGCACAGATACGCAGTATTTT.

The chain couples TRBV2 to TRBJ2-1; 9 nucleotides align to TRBD2. CDR1 is SNHLY and CDR2 is FYNNEI in the germline V gene. The CDR3 is 17 amino acids. The V and J ends lost 7 bases and 7 bases, in that order; junction bases with no gene match: 17. The CDR3: CASKAPLAGGPWNEQFF. DNA for the CDR3: TGTGCCAGCAAAGCCCCTCTGGCGGGAGGGCCGTGGAATGAGCAGTTCTTC.

Comment on this clone: The sample has other DNA sequences that encode this CDR3 too. The chain carries TRBV19 and TRBJ2-1; TRBD2 matches 9 bases. Per germline, CDR1 LNHDA and CDR2 SQIVND (reference sequence). The CDR3 has 15 residues. V was clipped by 3 bases and J by 4 bases; unmatched bases: 4. The CDR3 region is CASSIRLAGYNEQFF. The CDR3 nucleotides read TGTGCCAGTAGTATTAGGCTAGCGGGGTACAATGAGCAGTTCTTC.

The J gene is TRBJ2-2, the V gene TRBV5-1; 9 nucleotides match TRBD1. Germline V gene lookup returns CDR1 SGHRS and CDR2 YFSETQ. The CDR3 runs 16 residues. V dropped 0 bases and J dropped 5; count of bases not matched to a gene: 5. The chain's CDR3 is CASSLEGQGYTGELFF. CDR3 bases: TGCGCCAGCAGCTTGGAGGGACAGGGCTATACCGGGGAGCTGTTTTTT.

This sequence joins TRBV2 and TRBJ1-5, with D possibly matching TRBD1 (5 bases). With 4 bases removed from V and 2 bases from J, the gap between germline ends came to 15 bases. Germline lookup yields CDR1 SNHLY and CDR2 FYNNEI. The CDR3 is 16 residues long. CDR3 nucleotide sequence: TGTGCCAGCAGTGGATTTGGGGGACGGGGCAATCAGCCCCAGCATTTT. Its protein is CASSGFGGRGNQPQHF.

The chain links TRBV2 to TRBJ2-7; tentatively, D is TRBD2 (5 bases). The CDR3 is 12 residues long. The germline V gene encodes CDR1 SNHLY and CDR2 FYNNEI. V was shortened by 5 bases and J by 1 base, with 6 bases between the two germline ends. The CDR3 protein is CASSTSSYEQYF. The CDR3, as DNA: TGTGCCAGCAGTACTAGTTCCTACGAGCAGTACTTC.

The V and J genes are TRBV30 and TRBJ2-5; D may be TRBD2 (6 bases). Germline values: CDR1 GTSNPN, CDR2 SVGIG (reference sequence). V lost 6 bases and J 5 bases, leaving 16 bases between the germline ends. This CDR3 comprises 13 residues. The CDR3: CACGGSPGETQYF. The CDR3 nucleotides read TGTGCCTGTGGAGGGAGTCCCGGGGAGACCCAGTACTTC.

V gene TRBV10-3 combines with J gene TRBJ2-7; D unclear. The CDR3 has 13 amino acids. The V and J ends lost 3 bases and 2 bases respectively, with 8 bases between them. From germline, CDR1 is ENHRY and CDR2 SYGVKD. The CDR3 loop reads CAISDPPPYEQYF. DNA for the CDR3: TGTGCCATCAGTGACCCGCCCCCCTACGAGCAGTACTTC.

As to this clone: The sample carries other DNA sequences with the same CDR3. V usage is TRBV19 and J usage is TRBJ2-3; D is uncertain. Trimming shortened V by 1 base and J by 0 bases, and 5 bases separated the two germline ends. Germline V gene lookup returns CDR1 LNHDA and CDR2 SQIVND (reference sequence). The CDR3 totals 14 residues. DNA for the CDR3: TGTGCCAGTAGTATAGGTGTAAGCACAGATACGCAGTATTTT. It is translated as CASSIGVSTDTQYF.

The V and J genes are TRBV27 and TRBJ2-7; 12 nucleotides line up with TRBD2. Trimming removed 6 bases from V and 5 bases from J; junction bases left unmatched: 8. The CDR3 spans 15 residues. The germline CDR1 and CDR2 sequences are MNHEY and SMNVEV (reference sequence). The CDR3 region is CASSPGTSGRHEQYF. Written as DNA, the CDR3 is TGTGCCAGCAGCCCCGGAACTAGCGGGAGGCACGAGCAGTACTTC.

This chain uses TRBV28 with TRBJ1-4, with 9 nucleotides matching TRBD1. This CDR3 contains 19 residues. V lost 6 bases, J lost 1 base, and 15 bases stayed unmatched. The V gene's germline CDR1 is MDHEN and CDR2 SYDVKM. The CDR3 DNA sequence: TGTGCCAGCAGAGCGCCGACAGGGGGGAGGTTTGTAACTAATGAAAAACTGTTTTTT. This encodes CASRAPTGGRFVTNEKLFF. Full variable domain (rest looked up from reference TRBV28 and TRBJ1-4): DVKVTQSSRYLVKRTGEKVFLECVQDMDHENMFWYRQDPGLGLRLIYFSYDVKMKEKGDIPEGYSVSREKKERFSLILESASTNQTSMYLCASRAPTGGRFVTNEKLFFGSGTQLSVL.

V and J are TRBV7-2 and TRBJ2-3; D is ambiguous. The CDR3 loop spans 15 amino acids. V was cut by 6 bases and J by 6 bases, with 19 bases left in between. Germline V gene sequence: CDR1 SGHTA, CDR2 FQGNSA. The CDR3 nucleotides read TGTGCCAGCAGGCCTAACCGTCTAGGGCATGATACGCAGTATTTT. Protein product: CASRPNRLGHDTQYF.